These 20 T cell receptor beta chains originate from one sample sequenced in a study of T cells after posttransplantation cyclophosphamide. Methotrexate plus calcineurin inhibitor accompanied controls' myeloablative marrow transplants; sampling was 1 year later. Sequencing was performed with immunoSEQ multiplex PCR; in TCRdb, only in-frame clones are kept and a portion is missing. The sample lists over 10,000 clones; about 81% were seen once. The specimen comprised PBMCs, sampled about 370 days after allogeneic stem cell transplant with calcineurin inhibitor and methotrexate. Every receptor here comes from a male patient in his 30s who received an allogeneic stem cell transplant from an unrelated donor, was CMV-positive, and had acute GVHD only. A subset of T cells may come from the graft donor.

The chain employs TRBV9 and TRBJ1-1, with a possible D match to TRBD1 (5 bases). CDR3 size: 14 residues. V was cut by 4 bases and J by 8 bases, with 18 bases left in between. Per the germline V gene, CDR1 is SGDLS and CDR2 is YYNGEE. CDR3 in amino acids: CASSPGAGAKEAFF. The CDR3 DNA is TGTGCCAGCAGCCCCGGGGCGGGAGCGAAAGAAGCTTTCTTT.

The genes are TRBV27 and TRBJ2-1; the D is unclear. Germline values: CDR1 MNHEY, CDR2 SMNVEV (reference sequence). The CDR3 consists of 13 residues. Trimming shortened V by 5 bases and J by 3 bases, and 8 bases separated the two germline ends. CDR3: CASSRTSYNEQFF. In DNA, the CDR3 is TGTGCCAGCAGTCGTACGAGCTACAATGAGCAGTTCTTC.

This clone was found a few times. The chain uses TRBV4-3 and TRBJ1-5; D is possibly TRBD1 (6 bases). The CDR3 consists of 19 residues. Germline CDR1 is LGHNA and CDR2 is YSLEER. The V and J ends lost 4 bases and 1 base respectively, with 23 bases between them. The DNA for the CDR3 is TGCGCCAGCAGCCTAGACCTGAACAGGGATCCCAGCAGCAATCAGCCCCAGCATTTT. It codes for CASSLDLNRDPSSNQPQHF.

The gene calls are TRBV2 and TRBJ1-2, with D perhaps matching TRBD1 (6 bases). Per germline, CDR1 SNHLY and CDR2 FYNNEI. V dropped 8 bases and J dropped 8 bases, with 27 bases sitting between them. This CDR3 has 16 residues. Here the CDR3 reads CASARDTLSSPGGYTF. DNA for the CDR3: TGTGCCAGCGCGAGGGACACCCTCTCCTCCCCCGGGGGCTACACCTTC.

The J gene is TRBJ1-1, the V gene TRBV30; D possibly corresponds to TRBD1 (5 bases). Germline values: CDR1 GTSNPN, CDR2 SVGIG (reference sequence). The CDR3 length is 12 residues. V was clipped by 5 bases and J by 1 base, with 8 bases between them. This CDR3 reads CAWGHQNTEAFF. CDR3 sequence (DNA): TGTGCCTGGGGACACCAGAACACTGAAGCTTTCTTT.

The J gene is TRBJ2-7, the V gene TRBV29-1, with a tentative D call TRBD2 (7 bases). The CDR3 totals 12 residues. V was clipped by 6 bases and J by 3 bases, with 12 bases between them. The V gene's germline CDR1 is SQVTM and CDR2 ANQGSEA. The CDR3 nucleotides read TGCAGCGTGGGGGAGGGGGTCTACGAGCAGTACTTC. Translated, it gives CSVGEGVYEQYF.

Written as DNA, the CDR3 is TGTGCCAGCAGTGAATCCCGGGCCCGAAGTCTAGCGGGGACCGGGGAGCTGTTTTTT. This sequence encodes CASSESRARSLAGTGELFF. V and J are TRBV2 and TRBJ2-2, with 9 bases lining up with TRBD2. The CDR3 length is 19 residues. Trimming cost V 2 bases and J 5 bases; bases outside gene matches: 15. The germline CDR1 and CDR2 sequences are SNHLY and FYNNEI.

The chain uses TRBV6-1 and TRBJ2-2; tentatively, D is TRBD2 (6 bases). This CDR3 has 13 amino acids. Germline V gives CDR1 MNHNS, CDR2 SASEGT. The ends were cut back, 8 bases at V and 6 bases at J, with 13 bases in the middle. This CDR3 reads CASGRGWPGELFF. The CDR3, as DNA: TGTGCCAGCGGACGGGGGTGGCCCGGGGAGCTGTTTTTT.

This chain uses TRBV5-1 with TRBJ2-5; D perhaps matches TRBD2 (6 bases). Trimming cost V 0 bases and J 3 bases, with 12 bases left between them. From germline, CDR1 is SGHRS and CDR2 YFSETQ. This CDR3 region has 15 residues. The DNA for the CDR3 is TGCGCCAGCAGCTTGGTATCCGGGAGAGAAGAGACCCAGTACTTC. This gives the protein CASSLVSGREETQYF.

J is TRBJ2-7 and V is TRBV4-1; D might be TRBD2 (5 bases). Trimming shortened V by 3 bases and J by 2 bases, and 8 bases separated the two germline ends. This CDR3 spans 13 amino acids. Germline loops: CDR1 MGHRA, CDR2 YSYEKL. This chain's CDR3 is CASSQAEAYEQYF. CDR3 coding DNA: TGCGCCAGCAGCCAGGCGGAGGCCTACGAGCAGTACTTC.

The chain links TRBV14 to TRBJ2-5, with D perhaps TRBD2 (5 bases). Per germline, CDR1 SGHDN and CDR2 FVKESK. The CDR3 consists of 16 residues. Trimming removed 0 bases from V and 9 bases from J, with 20 bases in between. The DNA of the CDR3 is TGTGCCAGCAGCCAAGATACTAGTCGCCTGGGAGTCTCCCAGTACTTC. Amino acid sequence: CASSQDTSRLGVSQYF.

The rearrangement uses TRBV7-2 and TRBJ1-1; D is uncertain. Germline V gene sequence: CDR1 SGHTA, CDR2 FQGNSA. V lost 2 bases to trimming and J lost 2 bases, with 9 bases between them. This CDR3 contains 14 residues. The CDR3 is CASSLQQVNTEAFF. The CDR3, as DNA: TGTGCCAGCAGCTTACAGCAGGTAAACACTGAAGCTTTCTTT.

The genes are TRBV25-1 and TRBJ2-3; D is undetermined. Germline CDR1 and CDR2: MGHDK and SYGVNS. Trimming left V 1 base short and J 4 bases short, with 9 bases between. The length of the CDR3 is 14 residues. As DNA, the CDR3 is TGTGCCAGCAGTGAATTTAAAGCTTCAGATACGCAGTATTTT. Translated, it gives CASSEFKASDTQYF. Combining the CDR3 with reference TRBV25-1 and TRBJ2-3 gives the whole variable domain EADIYQTPRYLVIGTGKKITLECSQTMGHDKMYWYQQDPGMELHLIHYSYGVNSTEKGDLSSESTVSRIRTEHFPLTLESARPSHTSQYLCASSEFKASDTQYFGPGTRLTVL.

The chain links TRBV5-4 to TRBJ2-3; TRBD2 aligns across 8 bases. Per germline, CDR1 SGHNT and CDR2 YYREEE (reference sequence). This CDR3 is 13 amino acids long. Losses at the gene ends were 2 bases for V and 11 bases for J; bases not matched to a gene: 7. The CDR3 region has the DNA TGTGCCAGCAGCTTAGCGGGGGCCCCCCGGCAGTATTTT. This codes for CASSLAGAPRQYF. Based on the CDR3 plus reference TRBV5-4 and TRBJ2-3, the full variable domain is ETGVTQSPTHLIKTRGQQVTLRCSSQSGHNTVSWYQQALGQGPQFIFQYYREEENGRGNFPPRFSGLQFPNYSSELNVNALELDDSALYLCASSLAGAPRQYFGPGTRLTVL.

The gene calls are TRBV5-1 and TRBJ1-1, with 7 bases matching TRBD1. This CDR3 comprises 13 residues. V was clipped by 4 bases and J by 5 bases; unmatched bases: 5. Germline CDR1 reads SGHRS; CDR2 reads YFSETQ. The CDR3 nucleotides read TGCGCCAGCAGCGTAACAGGGGCGACTGAAGCTTTCTTT. It specifies CASSVTGATEAFF.

The chain uses TRBV19 and TRBJ1-1; the D gene is possibly TRBD1 (6 bases). Trimming removed 3 bases at V and 4 bases at J, with 12 bases between. Germline V gene lookup returns CDR1 LNHDA and CDR2 SQIVND (reference sequence). The CDR3 runs 14 residues. CDR3 DNA: TGTGCCAGTAGTATCGGGGGGGCCCCCACTGAAGCTTTCTTT. It specifies CASSIGGAPTEAFF.

V is TRBV7-2 and J is TRBJ2-7, with D perhaps TRBD1 (6 bases). In germline, CDR1 is SGHTA, CDR2 FQGNSA. The V end lost 1 base, the J end lost 1 base, and 11 bases lay between the germline ends. The CDR3 runs to 15 residues. The CDR3 DNA is TGTGCCAGCAGCTTAGATCCCGGACAGTCCTACGAGCAGTACTTC. Protein product: CASSLDPGQSYEQYF. Full variable domain (rest looked up from reference TRBV7-2 and TRBJ2-7): GAGVSQSPSNKVTEKGKDVELRCDPISGHTALYWYRQSLGQGLEFLIYFQGNSAPDKSGLPSDRFSAERTGGSVSTLTIQRTQQEDSAVYLCASSLDPGQSYEQYFGPGTRLTVT.

V is TRBV6-1 and J is TRBJ2-7; no reliable D call. V gave up 7 bases and J gave up 2 bases, with 18 bases separating them. Germline-derived CDR1 and CDR2 are MNHNS and SASEGT. The CDR3 contains 15 residues. As DNA, the CDR3 is TGTGCCAGCAATACCGATTATACAGTAACCTACGAGCAGTACTTC. This sequence encodes CASNTDYTVTYEQYF.

The chain joins TRBV15 to TRBJ1-1; D is possibly TRBD1 (5 bases). Germline loops: CDR1 LNHNV, CDR2 YYDKDF (reference sequence). The CDR3 totals 14 residues. Trimming removed 5 bases from V and 0 bases from J, with 10 bases in between. The CDR3, as DNA: TGTGCCACCAGCCCGACAGTTCTGAACACTGAAGCTTTCTTT. It yields the protein CATSPTVLNTEAFF. The variable domain in full, with the rest retrieved from reference TRBV15 and TRBJ1-1, is DAMVIQNPRYQVTQFGKPVTLSCSQTLNHNVMYWYQQKSSQAPKLLFHYYDKDFNNEADTPDNFQSRRPNTSFCFLDIRSPGLGDTAMYLCATSPTVLNTEAFFGQGTRLTVV.

This sequence joins TRBV6-1 and TRBJ1-1, with TRBD1 matching 7 bases. There are 15 residues in the CDR3. The ends lost 2 bases at V and 7 bases at J; junction bases unmatched: 10. CDR1 and CDR2 from the germline V gene are MNHNS and SASEGT. The CDR3 nucleotides are TGTGCCAGCAGTGAAAGGGGGCAAGTGAGGGTTGAAGCTTTCTTT. Translated, it gives CASSERGQVRVEAFF.